The source of this TCR beta chain is a study of PD-1 blockade in classical Hodgkin lymphoma. Data came from immunoSEQ multiplex PCR; TCRdb stores just in-frame clones and leaves some out. The repertoire holds more than 7,500 clones, with about 80% as singletons. The patients all showed relapse after autologous stem cell transplantation, while their brentuximab vedotin exposure varied. Using magnetic negative selection, the CD4+ T cells were separated out of thawed PBMCs. V shed 2 bases and J 7 bases; nucleotides not matched to a gene: 5. The CDR3 runs to 14 residues. Germline V gene lookup returns CDR1 SEHNR and CDR2 FQNEAQ (reference sequence).

The chain couples TRBV7-9 to TRBJ2-1, with 7 nucleotides matching TRBD2. The TCR sequence derives from a human donor with classical Hodgkin lymphoma. This specimen consisted of CD4+ T cells from blood, obtained at baseline. CDR3 sequence (DNA): TGTGCCAGCAGCTTAAGACTAGCAGGGAATGAGCAGTTCTTC. Its translation: CASSLRLAGNEQFF.